This T cell receptor beta chain was captured by sequencing in a study of tumour-infiltrating T cells in Burkitt lymphoma. Study context: All epidemiological Burkitt lymphoma subtypes were represented in the cohort. Productive clonality predicted overall and progression-free survival.

Produced via immunoSEQ multiplex PCR; TCRdb's table is partial and in-frame only. The table records 600 to 800 clones, nearly 96% of them present only once. General study results and limits: Several public clonotypes were shared across many Burkitt lymphoma patients.

As concerns this clone: What it binds is unknown.

Trimming shortened V by 3 bases and J by 0 bases, and 7 bases separated the two germline ends. The V gene's germline CDR1 is SGHAT and CDR2 FQNNGV. This CDR3 comprises 14 residues. The V call is TRBV11-2, the J call TRBJ2-3; D perhaps matches TRBD1 (6 bases). The clonotype originates from a human donor with Burkitt lymphoma. Sequencing input: tumor tissue. Here the CDR3 reads CASSFDRSTDTQYF. CDR3 bases: TGTGCCAGCAGCTTTGACAGGAGCACAGATACGCAGTATTTT.